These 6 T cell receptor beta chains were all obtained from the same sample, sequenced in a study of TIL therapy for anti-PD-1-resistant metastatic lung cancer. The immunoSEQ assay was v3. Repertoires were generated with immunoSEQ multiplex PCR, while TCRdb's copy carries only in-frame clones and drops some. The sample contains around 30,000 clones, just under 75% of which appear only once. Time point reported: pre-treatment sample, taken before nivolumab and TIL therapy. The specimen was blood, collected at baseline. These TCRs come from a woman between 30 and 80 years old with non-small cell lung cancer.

Written as DNA, the CDR3 is TGCGCCAGCAGCTTTCAGGGGGCCCAAGAGACCCAGTACTTC. This codes for CASSFQGAQETQYF. V and J are TRBV5-1 and TRBJ2-5; 8 bases are shared with TRBD1. Germline loops: CDR1 SGHRS, CDR2 YFSETQ. Trimming removed 2 bases from V and 1 base from J; junction bases left unmatched: 1. The CDR3 runs to 14 residues.

CDR3 nucleotides: TGTGCCACCTCAGGAGGGGCGGGCGGGGAGCTGTTTTTT. Residues: CATSGGAGGELFF. The rearrangement links TRBV5-4 to TRBJ2-2; D may be TRBD2 (6 bases). Germline CDR1 and CDR2: SGHNT and YYREEE (reference sequence). This CDR3 spans 13 amino acids. Trimming took 9 bases from V and 7 from J, leaving 16 bases between them. Complete variable domain (other parts from reference TRBV5-4 and TRBJ2-2): ETGVTQSPTHLIKTRGQQVTLRCSSQSGHNTVSWYQQALGQGPQFIFQYYREEENGRGNFPPRFSGLQFPNYSSELNVNALELDDSALYLCATSGGAGGELFFGEGSRLTVL.

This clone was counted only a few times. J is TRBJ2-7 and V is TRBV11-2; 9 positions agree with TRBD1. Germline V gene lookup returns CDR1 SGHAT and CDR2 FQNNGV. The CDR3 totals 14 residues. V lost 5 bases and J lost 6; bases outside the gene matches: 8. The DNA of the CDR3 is TGTGCCAGCAGCACCGGGACAGGGACGGTCGAGCAGTACTTC. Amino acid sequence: CASSTGTGTVEQYF.

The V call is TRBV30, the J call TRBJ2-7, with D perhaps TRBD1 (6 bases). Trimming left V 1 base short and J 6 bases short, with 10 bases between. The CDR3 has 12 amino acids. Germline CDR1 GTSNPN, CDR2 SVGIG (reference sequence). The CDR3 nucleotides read TGTGCCTGGAGTGAACAGGGTCGCGAGCAGTACTTC. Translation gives CAWSEQGREQYF.

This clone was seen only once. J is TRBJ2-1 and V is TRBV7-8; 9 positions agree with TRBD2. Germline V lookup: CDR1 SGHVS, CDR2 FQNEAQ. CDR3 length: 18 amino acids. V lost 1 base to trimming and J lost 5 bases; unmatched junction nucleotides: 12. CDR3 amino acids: CASSLVRPRLAVNNEQFF. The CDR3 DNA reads TGTGCCAGCAGCTTAGTTCGGCCGAGACTAGCGGTTAACAATGAGCAGTTCTTC.

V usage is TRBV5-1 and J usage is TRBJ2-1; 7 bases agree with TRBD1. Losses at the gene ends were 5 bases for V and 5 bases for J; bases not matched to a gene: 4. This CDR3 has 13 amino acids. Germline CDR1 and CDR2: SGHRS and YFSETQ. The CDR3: CASSPGQDNEQFF. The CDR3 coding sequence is TGCGCCAGCAGTCCTGGACAGGACAATGAGCAGTTCTTC.